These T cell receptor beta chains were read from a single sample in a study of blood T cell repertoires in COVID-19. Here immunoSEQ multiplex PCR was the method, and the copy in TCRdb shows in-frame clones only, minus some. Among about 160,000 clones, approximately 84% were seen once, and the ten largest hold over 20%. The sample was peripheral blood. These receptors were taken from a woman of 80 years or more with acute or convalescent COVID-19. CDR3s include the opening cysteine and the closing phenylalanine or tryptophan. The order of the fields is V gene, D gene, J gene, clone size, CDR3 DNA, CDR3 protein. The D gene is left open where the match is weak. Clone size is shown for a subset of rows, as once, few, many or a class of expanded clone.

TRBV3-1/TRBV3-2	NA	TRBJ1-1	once	TGTGCCAGCAGCCAAGAAGCACTAACTGAAGCTTTCTTT	CASSQEALTEAFF
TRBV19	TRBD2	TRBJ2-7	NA	TGTGCCAGTAGTCTAAGGGAGGGAGAGCAGTACTTC	CASSLREGEQYF
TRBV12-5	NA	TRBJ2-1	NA	TGTGCTAGTGGTTTGGTGGCGCAGGTGTACAATGAGCAGTTCTTC	CASGLVAQVYNEQFF
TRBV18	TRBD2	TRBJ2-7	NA	TGTGCCAGCTCCCCCGGACTAGCGGGAGGAGGGTACGAGCAGTACTTC	CASSPGLAGGGYEQYF
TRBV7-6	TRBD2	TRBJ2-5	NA	TGTGCCAGCAGCTTAAGATTCGGGACTACTCAAGAGACCCAGTACTTC	CASSLRFGTTQETQYF
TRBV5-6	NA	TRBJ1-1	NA	TGTGCCAGCAGCTTGGGCAGGAGGGAAGCTTTCTTT	CASSLGRREAFF
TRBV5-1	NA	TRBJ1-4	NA	TGCGCCAGCAGGCCCGGGACAACAACTAATGAAAAACTGTTTTTT	CASRPGTTTNEKLFF
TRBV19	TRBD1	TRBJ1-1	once	TGTGCCAGCCTCAGGGGGCCTAAAGGAACTGAAGCTTTCTTT	CASLRGPKGTEAFF
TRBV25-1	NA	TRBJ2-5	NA	TGTGCCAGCAGTGAAGCAGGCAGTAAAGAGACCCAGTACTTC	CASSEAGSKETQYF
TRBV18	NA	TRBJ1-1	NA	TGTGCCAGCTCACTGAGGGGGGGCCAATCTTCAGAAGCTTTCTTT	CASSLRGGQSSEAFF
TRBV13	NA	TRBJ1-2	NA	TGTGCCAGCAGCTTTCGGGTCGGTGGCTACACCTTC	CASSFRVGGYTF
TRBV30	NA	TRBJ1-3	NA	TGTGCCTGGAATCGGGCTGGAAACACCATATATTTT	CAWNRAGNTIYF
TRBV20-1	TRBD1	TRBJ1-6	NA	TGCAGTGCTAGTGGGGACAGCAATTCACCCCTCCACTTT	CSASGDSNSPLHF
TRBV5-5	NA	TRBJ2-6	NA	TGTGCCAGCAGCCTGCAGGGTTCTGGGGCCAACGTCCTGACTTTC	CASSLQGSGANVLTF
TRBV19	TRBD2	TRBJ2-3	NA	TGTGCCAGTAGCACAACTTGGACTAGTGTTAGTGCAGATACGCAGTATTTT	CASSTTWTSVSADTQYF
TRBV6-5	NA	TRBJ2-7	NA	TGTGCCAGCCGCGGAACCAGGGGCCACGAGCAGTACTTC	CASRGTRGHEQYF
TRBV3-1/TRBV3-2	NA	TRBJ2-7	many	TGTGCCAGCAGCCAAGGACAGGGACTCTACGAGCAGTACTTC	CASSQGQGLYEQYF
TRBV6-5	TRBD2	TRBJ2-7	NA	TGTGCCAGCAGTTACTCGACTAGCGGGAGATCTGAGCAGTACTTC	CASSYSTSGRSEQYF
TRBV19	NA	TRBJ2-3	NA	TGTGCCAGTAGTATCCAGGTGGCAGATACGCAGTATTTT	CASSIQVADTQYF
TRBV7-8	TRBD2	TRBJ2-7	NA	TGTGCCAGCAGCATCCGACTAGCGGGACCCTACGAGCAGTACTTC	CASSIRLAGPYEQYF